The rows below give T cell receptor beta chains drawn from one sample of a study of PD-1 blockade in classical Hodgkin lymphoma. Assay used: immunoSEQ multiplex PCR; TCRdb lists only in-frame clones, some missing. The profile shows 19,000 or so clones, approximately 85% of them singletons. This specimen consisted of peripheral blood mononuclear cells (PBMCs), obtained before the fourth cycle of nivolumab. These receptor sequences come from a human donor with classical Hodgkin lymphoma. The CDR3 runs from the conserved cysteine through the conserved F or W. The order of the fields is clone size, J gene, V gene, D gene, CDR3 protein, CDR3 DNA. A D gene is named only where the DNA matches it firmly. Part of the rows lack a size; the others show once, few, many or a class for expanded clones.

NA | TRBJ2-3 | TRBV2 | NA | CATTRGFYTDTQYF | TGTGCCACTACCAGGGGATTCTACACAGATACGCAGTATTTT
NA | TRBJ2-2 | TRBV5-1 | TRBD1 | CASSFGQGGTGELFF | TGCGCCAGCAGCTTTGGACAGGGGGGCACCGGGGAGCTGTTTTTT
NA | TRBJ2-4 | TRBV5-4 | TRBD2 | CASSSQGGVFQAKNIQYF | TGTGCCAGCAGCTCCCAGGGAGGGGTGTTCCAGGCCAAAAACATTCAGTACTTC
NA | TRBJ2-7 | TRBV11-3 | TRBD1 | CASSPTGVHEQYF | TGTGCCAGCAGCCCAACAGGGGTCCACGAGCAGTACTTC
NA | TRBJ2-1 | TRBV19 | TRBD1 | CASSTGTGGPFYNEQFF | TGTGCCAGTAGTACGGGGACAGGGGGCCCCTTCTACAATGAGCAGTTCTTC
NA | TRBJ2-7 | TRBV27 | TRBD1 | CASSLSGQGSSYEQYF | TGTGCCAGCAGTTTATCAGGACAGGGGTCTTCCTACGAGCAGTACTTC
medium-sized | TRBJ1-1 | TRBV10-2 | NA | CASGAKALGTEAFF | TGCGCCAGCGGAGCAAAGGCCCTTGGGACTGAAGCTTTCTTT
NA | TRBJ2-7 | TRBV5-1 | TRBD1 | CASSQDRVTYEQYF | TGCGCCAGCAGCCAGGACAGGGTAACCTACGAGCAGTACTTC
medium-sized | TRBJ2-7 | TRBV7-3 | NA | CASSLEPGDYEQYF | TGTGCCAGCAGCTTAGAGCCGGGGGACTACGAGCAGTACTTC
NA | TRBJ1-1 | TRBV6-5 | NA | CASSYDGGAWSEAFF | TGTGCCAGCAGTTACGACGGGGGGGCTTGGTCTGAAGCTTTCTTT
few | TRBJ2-7 | TRBV19 | NA | CASSIRQGYEQYF | TGTGCCAGTAGTATAAGGCAGGGCTACGAGCAGTACTTC
NA | TRBJ1-4 | TRBV19 | NA | CASSIGGEKLFF | TGTGCCAGTAGTATTGGGGGTGAAAAACTGTTTTTT
NA | TRBJ2-7 | TRBV5-4 | NA | CASSLGALSSYEQYF | TGTGCCAGCAGCTTGGGCGCCCTGAGCTCCTACGAGCAGTACTTC
NA | TRBJ2-3 | TRBV30 | NA | CAWSTTGSPTDTQYF | TGTGCCTGGAGTACTACTGGGAGTCCCACAGATACGCAGTATTTT
NA | TRBJ1-2 | TRBV4-3 | NA | CASSQKGANYGYTF | TGCGCCAGCAGCCAAAAGGGAGCTAACTATGGCTACACCTTC
NA | TRBJ2-7 | TRBV4-1 | NA | CASSQDYEQYF | TGCGCCAGCAGCCAAGACTACGAGCAGTACTTC
once | TRBJ2-6 | TRBV19 | NA | CASSIDPAGVSSGANVLTF | TGTGCCAGTAGTATAGATCCCGCAGGTGTTTCCTCTGGGGCCAACGTCCTGACTTTC
NA | TRBJ2-1 | TRBV18 | NA | CASSPPVKGAANEQFF | TGTGCCAGCTCACCACCGGTAAAGGGAGCAGCCAATGAGCAGTTCTTC
NA | TRBJ2-7 | TRBV5-1 | NA | CASSLVGSYEQYF | TGCGCCAGCAGCTTGGTTGGATCCTACGAGCAGTACTTC
once | TRBJ2-7 | TRBV7-2 | TRBD2 | CASSLAMGASGHFYEQYF | TGTGCCAGCAGCTTAGCGATGGGAGCTAGCGGGCACTTCTACGAGCAGTACTTC
NA | TRBJ2-1 | TRBV9 | NA | CASSVASGVYEQFF | TGTGCCAGCAGCGTAGCGTCGGGGGTCTATGAGCAGTTCTTC
NA | TRBJ1-5 | TRBV9 | TRBD1 | CASSVGMDRGNQPQHF | TGTGCCAGCAGCGTAGGAATGGACAGGGGGAACCAGCCCCAGCATTTT
NA | TRBJ2-1 | TRBV30 | NA | CAWSETEQFF | TGTGCCTGGAGTGAGACTGAGCAGTTCTTC
few | TRBJ1-2 | TRBV19 | NA | CASSSMDTYGYTF | TGTGCCAGTAGTAGTATGGACACCTATGGCTACACCTTC
NA | TRBJ2-1 | TRBV4-3 | NA | CASSPGGRYEQFF | TGCGCCAGCAGCCCAGGAGGGAGGTATGAGCAGTTCTTC
NA | TRBJ2-2 | TRBV7-8 | TRBD1 | CASSRTGVNTGELFF | TGTGCCAGCAGCCGGACAGGGGTGAACACCGGGGAGCTGTTTTTT
NA | TRBJ2-7 | TRBV5-1 | TRBD1 | CASSPRDRAYEQYF | TGCGCCAGCAGCCCCCGGGACAGGGCCTACGAGCAGTACTTC
NA | TRBJ2-7 | TRBV5-8 | NA | CASSPGTRREQYF | TGTGCCAGCAGCCCGGGGACCAGGAGGGAGCAGTACTTC
NA | TRBJ2-5 | TRBV6-1 | NA | CASSDRGETQYF | TGTGCCAGCAGTGATAGGGGAGAGACCCAGTACTTC
NA | TRBJ2-2 | TRBV9 | NA | CAGSPPPPTTGELFF | TGTGCCGGCAGCCCCCCCCCTCCCACTACCGGGGAGCTGTTTTTT
NA | TRBJ1-5 | TRBV21-1 | NA | CASSKGGRGGYSNQPQHF | TGTGCCAGCAGCAAAGGCGGGAGAGGGGGCTATAGCAATCAGCCCCAGCATTTT
NA | TRBJ2-7 | TRBV28 | TRBD1 | CASSSPGTGVPYEQYF | TGTGCCAGCAGTTCCCCCGGGACAGGGGTCCCCTACGAGCAGTACTTC
NA | TRBJ2-2 | TRBV18 | NA | CASSATTLGGLVNTGELFF | TGTGCCAGCTCAGCAACCACCCTAGGGGGGTTGGTGAACACCGGGGAGCTGTTTTTT
NA | TRBJ2-7 | TRBV6-5 | NA | CASSYGPSYEQYF | TGTGCCAGCAGTTACGGGCCCTCCTACGAGCAGTACTTC
NA | TRBJ1-4 | TRBV7-8 | NA | CASSLRRFKEKLFF | TGTGCCAGCAGCTTACGGCGATTTAAGGAAAAACTGTTTTTT
NA | TRBJ1-5 | TRBV27 | NA | CASSLLGLWDQPQHF | TGTGCCAGCAGTTTACTGGGGTTGTGGGATCAGCCCCAGCATTTT
NA | TRBJ1-1 | TRBV27 | TRBD1 | CASSSSGQGVAFF | TGTGCCAGCAGTTCGTCGGGACAGGGGGTTGCTTTCTTT